This passage covers 19 T cell receptor beta chains from one sample sequenced in a study of response to subunit inactivated influenza vaccine. TCRdb re-analysed the RT-PCR reads in MiXCR, keeping a single row per CDR3 protein. The table shows some 520,000 distinct CDR3 sequences, with 16% occurring only once. Sequenced material: CD4+ T cells sorted from PBMCs, taken roughly 24 months after vaccination. The source is a man aged 45-69 years who received an inactivated influenza vaccine.

The genes are TRBV5-8 and TRBJ1-5; D ambiguous. Germline V CDR1 and CDR2: SGHTS, YDEGEE. The CDR3 totals 12 residues. V dropped 6 bases and J dropped 6 bases, with 10 bases sitting between them. In DNA, the CDR3 is TGTGCCAGCACCCACCAAAGTCAGCCCCAGCATTTT. Translated: CASTHQSQPQHF.

This chain links TRBV21-1 with TRBJ1-4. TRBV21-1 is classified as a pseudogene. This CDR3 has 14 amino acids. CDR3 residues: CASSEGLREEKLFF. DNA for the CDR3: TGTGCCAGCAGCGAGGGATTAAGGGAAGAAAAACTGTTTTTT.

Regarding this clonotype: The conserved phenylalanine or tryptophan is not found at the CDR3 terminus, so this likely reflects a read error. V is TRBV5-6 and J is TRBJ2-6; D may be TRBD1 (6 bases). This CDR3 has 16 amino acids. Trimming shortened V by 1 base and J by 0 bases, and 8 bases separated the two germline ends. Looked up from germline, CDR1 is SGHDT and CDR2 is YYEEEE. The CDR3 spells CASSLTGRSGANVLTS. CDR3 nucleotide sequence: TGTGCCAGCAGCTTGACAGGGCGCTCTGGGGCCAACGTCCTGACTTCC.

V gene TRBV10-3 combines with J gene TRBJ2-1; D gene uncertain. Germline V gene data show CDR1 as ENHRY and CDR2 as SYGVKD. V was pared by 4 bases and J by 3 bases, with 16 bases between. The CDR3 is 16 amino acids. This CDR3 is CAISGLRLLNYNEQFF. The CDR3 nucleotides are TGTGCCATCAGTGGGCTTAGACTCCTTAACTACAATGAGCAGTTCTTC.

V is TRBV11-2 and J is TRBJ2-5, with TRBD2 matching 8 bases. The J segment lost 1 base and the V segment lost 7 bases, leaving 5 bases of the junction unmatched. The CDR3 loop spans 14 amino acids. Germline V CDR1 and CDR2: SGHAT, FQNNGV. In DNA, the CDR3 is TGTGCCAGCATGTGGGCGGGGGGCCAAGAGACCCAGTACTTC. This encodes CASMWAGGQETQYF. Full variable domain (rest looked up from reference TRBV11-2 and TRBJ2-5): EAGVAQSPRYKIIEKRQSVAFWCNPISGHATLYWYQQILGQGPKLLIQFQNNGVVDDSQLPKDRFSAERLKGVDSTLKIQPAKLEDSAVYLCASMWAGGQETQYFGPGTRLLVL.

This chain links TRBV9 with TRBJ1-2; TRBD1 agrees at 9 bases. From germline, CDR1 is SGDLS and CDR2 YYNGEE. The CDR3 totals 14 residues. V shed 4 bases and J 4 bases; nucleotides not matched to a gene: 5. In nucleotides, the CDR3 is TGTGCCAGCAGCCCGACGGGACAGGGCTATGGCTACACCTTC. It yields the protein CASSPTGQGYGYTF. Complete variable domain (other parts from reference TRBV9 and TRBJ1-2): DSGVTQTPKHLITATGQRVTLRCSPRSGDLSVYWYQQSLDQGLQFLIQYYNGEERAKGNILERFSAQQFPDLHSELNLSSLELGDSALYFCASSPTGQGYGYTFGSGTRLTVV.

This clonotype was observed a handful of times. The CDR3, as DNA: TGTGCCAGCAGACCGACAGGGGATAACTATGGCTACACCTTC. Protein product: CASRPTGDNYGYTF. V is TRBV6-4 and J is TRBJ1-2, with 8 positions matching TRBD1. The CDR3 runs to 14 residues. Germline lookup yields CDR1 MRHNA and CDR2 SNTAGT. V lost 6 bases and J lost 1; bases outside the gene matches: 4.

This clonotype turned up a few times. The V call is TRBV10-3, the J call TRBJ2-3; TRBD1 aligns across 8 bases. CDR3 length: 14 amino acids. Germline V gene sequence: CDR1 ENHRY, CDR2 SYGVKD. Trimming took 3 bases from V and 6 from J; bases not matched to a gene: 5. The CDR3 sequence is CAISDLGQGDTQYF. In nucleotides, the CDR3 is TGTGCCATCAGTGACCTCGGACAGGGCGATACGCAGTATTTT.

This clonotype was detected only a few times. This chain links TRBV4-3 with TRBJ2-1, with a possible D match to TRBD1 (5 bases). Germline V gene data show CDR1 as LGHNA and CDR2 as YSLEER. The CDR3 covers 13 residues. The V end lost 5 bases, the J end lost 7 bases, and 12 bases lay between the germline ends. CDR3 in DNA: TGCGCCAGCAGCTTCATGGCAGGGAATGAGCAGTTCTTC. Translated, it gives CASSFMAGNEQFF.

This clonotype has a handful of counts. This rearrangement joins TRBV15 to TRBJ2-3; a weak D match, TRBD1 (5 bases). The germline V gene encodes CDR1 LNHNV and CDR2 YYDKDF (reference sequence). Trimming left V 5 bases short and J 4 bases short, with 16 bases between. The CDR3 has 15 amino acids. CDR3 amino acids: CATSLRQGWADTQYF. CDR3 DNA: TGTGCCACCAGCTTGCGGCAGGGCTGGGCAGATACGCAGTATTTT.

V gene TRBV12-3 or TRBV12-4 combines with J gene TRBJ2-5, with D unresolved. There are 14 residues in the CDR3. The V end was cut by 6 bases, the J end by 5 bases, with 16 bases between. The CDR3 DNA reads as TGTGCCAGCAGCCTCCTACGGTTGGGGGAGACCCAGTACTTC. This gives the protein CASSLLRLGETQYF.

This clonotype appeared a few times. The J gene is TRBJ2-1, the V gene TRBV7-6, with 9 bases matching TRBD2. The CDR3 extends over 16 amino acids. J gave up 6 bases and V 2 bases, and 8 bases lay outside the gene matches. CDR1 SGHVS and CDR2 FNYEAQ come from the germline V gene. The CDR3 DNA reads TGTGCCAGCAGCTTACTAGCGGGAAGGCCTGGCAATGAGCAGTTCTTC. It yields the protein CASSLLAGRPGNEQFF.

This clonotype has a handful of counts. This chain links TRBV2 with TRBJ2-7; 7 bases agree with TRBD2. J was trimmed by 2 bases and V by 2 bases; bases with no gene match: 3. The CDR3 is made up of 14 amino acids. Germline V lookup: CDR1 SNHLY, CDR2 FYNNEI. CDR3 in amino acids: CASSERGGAYEQYF. In DNA form, the CDR3 reads TGTGCCAGCAGTGAACGTGGGGGGGCCTACGAGCAGTACTTC.

The sample holds a few counts of this clonotype. The chain has TRBV7-9 and TRBJ2-5; D is perhaps TRBD2 (5 bases). With 10 bases removed from V and 5 bases from J, the gap between germline ends came to 11 bases. Looked up from germline, CDR1 is SEHNR and CDR2 is FQNEAQ (reference sequence). CDR3 length: 11 amino acids. CDR3 bases: TGTGCCATTCGAAGGGAGGAGACCCAGTACTTC. This encodes CAIRREETQYF.

The chain employs TRBV7-2 and TRBJ2-5, with 9 positions matching TRBD2. With V trimmed by 2 bases and J by 4 bases, 8 bases remained unmatched. CDR1 SGHTA and CDR2 FQGNSA come from the germline V gene. This CDR3 has 16 residues. Here the CDR3 reads CASSLWGSGSGETQYF. CDR3 bases: TGTGCCAGCAGCTTATGGGGTAGCGGGAGTGGAGAGACCCAGTACTTC.

This clonotype has a count of ten or more. The chain is built from TRBV10-3 and TRBJ2-2, with 8 bases that match TRBD2. The V segment lost 8 bases and the J segment 3 bases; nucleotides outside the gene matches: 5. Germline loops: CDR1 ENHRY, CDR2 SYGVKD. The CDR3 consists of 14 residues. CDR3 nucleotides: TGTGCCATCGAGCCGGGGGGGCACACCGGGGAGCTGTTTTTT. This codes for CAIEPGGHTGELFF.

V usage is TRBV7-6 and J usage is TRBJ1-1; a weak D match, TRBD1 (6 bases). CDR1 is SGHVS, CDR2 FNYEAQ, per germline. The CDR3 is made up of 16 amino acids. Between the trimmed V and J ends, which lost 1 base and 0 bases, there was a span of 12 bases. The CDR3, as DNA: TGTGCCAGCAGCTTAGACGGGACAACATTGAACACTGAAGCTTTCTTT. This gives the protein CASSLDGTTLNTEAFF.

The chain combines TRBV4-2 with TRBJ2-7, with D possibly being TRBD2 (6 bases). CDR3 length equals 15 residues. Trimming took off 2 bases at V and 0 bases at J, with 11 bases between the two ends. CDR1 and CDR2 (germline): LGHNA, YNFKEQ. The CDR3 DNA reads TGTGCCAGCAGCCAAAACCCACTAGCCTCCTACGAGCAGTACTTC. Translated: CASSQNPLASYEQYF.

This sequence joins TRBV4-3 and TRBJ2-7; D is perhaps TRBD1 (7 bases). Trimming removed 2 bases from V and 3 bases from J, with 14 bases in between. Germline V gives CDR1 LGHNA, CDR2 YSLEER. The CDR3 length is 15 residues. CDR3 residues: CASSQRQGGGYEQYF. The DNA of the CDR3 is TGCGCCAGCAGCCAACGACAGGGAGGAGGCTACGAGCAGTACTTC.